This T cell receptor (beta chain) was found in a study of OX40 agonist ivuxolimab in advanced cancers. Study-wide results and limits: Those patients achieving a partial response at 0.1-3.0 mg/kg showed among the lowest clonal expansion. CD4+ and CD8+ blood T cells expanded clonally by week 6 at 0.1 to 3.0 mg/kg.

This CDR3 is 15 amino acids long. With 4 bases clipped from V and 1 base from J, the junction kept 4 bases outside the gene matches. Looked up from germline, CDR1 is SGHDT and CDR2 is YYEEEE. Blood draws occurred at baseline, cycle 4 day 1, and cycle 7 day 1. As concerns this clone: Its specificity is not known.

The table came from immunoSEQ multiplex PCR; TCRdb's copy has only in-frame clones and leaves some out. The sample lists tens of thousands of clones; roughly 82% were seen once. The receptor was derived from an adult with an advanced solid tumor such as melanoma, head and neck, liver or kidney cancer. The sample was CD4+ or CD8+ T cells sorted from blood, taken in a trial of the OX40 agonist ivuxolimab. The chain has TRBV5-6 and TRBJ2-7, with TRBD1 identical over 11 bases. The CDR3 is CASSQDRGLSYEQYF. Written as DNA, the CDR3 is TGTGCCAGCAGCCAGGACAGGGGGCTATCCTACGAGCAGTACTTC.